A single sample is the source of the 25 T cell receptor beta chains below, sequenced in a study of human T cells and chemical hapten exposure. Via MiXCR, TCRdb re-called the RACE reads, giving one row per CDR3 protein. The table records 80,000 to 95,000 distinct CDR3 sequences, about 11% of them present only once. Described time point: patch test 1, 2 weeks after DPC sensitization. Treatment given: therapeutic diphenylcyclopropenone sensitization with weekly scalp DPC. The material was whole blood, obtained in connection with sensitization to the hapten diphenylcyclopropenone (DPC). The receptors originated from a woman aged 50 to 65 with alopecia areata. Some clones in this sample may be carry-over from other donors' samples.

This clonotype was counted between two and nine times. V and J are TRBV7-2 and TRBJ2-2; possibly TRBD2 for D (5 bases). The CDR3 is 15 amino acids. V lost 5 bases to trimming and J lost 6 bases, with 16 bases between them. Germline assignment: CDR1 SGHTA and CDR2 FQGNSA. In DNA form, the CDR3 reads TGTGCCAGCAGCCCTTACATGTCGGGGTCCGGGGAGCTGTTTTTT. Its translation: CASSPYMSGSGELFF.

By frequency in the sample, this clonotype is medium-sized. V usage is TRBV6-2 or TRBV6-3 and J usage is TRBJ1-1; D unclear. Germline V lookup: CDR1 MNHEY, CDR2 SVGEGT. CDR3 length equals 13 residues. V dropped 4 bases and J dropped 1 base, with 7 bases sitting between them. CDR3: CASSSRRNTEAFF. DNA of the CDR3: TGTGCCAGCAGTTCACGGCGGAACACTGAAGCTTTCTTT.

The table lists this clonotype with a few counts. This chain joins TRBV2 and TRBJ1-1, with D uncertain. Trimming shortened V by 7 bases and J by 0 bases, and 6 bases separated the two germline ends. CDR1 is SNHLY, CDR2 FYNNEI, per germline. The CDR3 length is 12 residues. The DNA for the CDR3 is TGTGCCAGCAACCGGCTGAACACTGAAGCTTTCTTT. As protein: CASNRLNTEAFF.

This clonotype was observed a few times. Sequence at one end of the junction differs from germline and may be a read error. This chain uses TRBV7-7 with TRBJ2-5; a weak D match, TRBD2 (6 bases). Germline values: CDR1 SSHAT, CDR2 FNYEAQ (reference sequence). The CDR3 sequence is 14 residues long. The CDR3: CASSAGTWEETQYF. In DNA form, the CDR3 reads TGTGCTAGCAGCGCAGGGACTTGGGAAGAGACCCAGTACTTC. Variable domain in full (rest from reference TRBV7-7 and TRBJ2-5): GAGVSQSPRYKVTKRGQDVTLRCDPISSHATLYWYQQALGQGPEFLTYFNYEAQPDKSGLPSDRFSAERPEGSISTLTIQRTEQRDSAMYRCASSAGTWEETQYFGPGTRLLVL.

At least ten counts were recorded for this clonotype. V usage is TRBV28 and J usage is TRBJ2-7, with D possibly TRBD1 on 5 matching bases. Germline V gene data show CDR1 as MDHEN and CDR2 as SYDVKM. This CDR3 spans 12 amino acids. Trimming left V 8 bases short and J 3 bases short, with 11 bases between. CDR3 nucleotides: TGTGCCAGCCGGACACCAGGCTACGAGCAGTACTTC. It yields the protein CASRTPGYEQYF.

In this sample, this clonotype turned up a few times. The chain links TRBV30 to TRBJ1-6, with D unclear. In germline, CDR1 is GTSNPN, CDR2 SVGIG (reference sequence). The CDR3 length is 15 residues. V was pared by 0 bases and J by 3 bases, with 9 bases between. This chain's CDR3 is CAWSVQGFYNSPLHF. In DNA, the CDR3 is TGTGCCTGGAGTGTACAAGGGTTCTATAATTCACCCCTCCACTTT.

J is TRBJ2-2 and V is TRBV5-1; 9 bases align to TRBD1. V lost 4 bases, J lost 3 bases, and 4 bases stayed unmatched. CDR1 is SGHRS, CDR2 YFSETQ, per germline. This CDR3 comprises 15 residues. The CDR3 region has the DNA TGCGCCAGCAGCCATCGACAGGGGGACACCGGGGAGCTGTTTTTT. Translating it yields CASSHRQGDTGELFF.

This clonotype came up many times. V is TRBV28 and J is TRBJ2-1, with 8 bases identical to TRBD2. This CDR3 has 15 residues. V was pared by 2 bases and J by 4 bases, with 4 bases of the junction left unmatched. The germline gives CDR1 MDHEN, CDR2 SYDVKM. The CDR3 protein is CASSLPGGQYNEQFF. DNA for the CDR3: TGTGCCAGCAGTTTACCGGGAGGGCAATACAATGAGCAGTTCTTC.

This clonotype was seen more than once but under ten times. This chain uses TRBV9 with TRBJ2-7; D is unclear. The CDR3 is 12 amino acids. V lost 3 bases to trimming and J lost 6 bases, with 10 bases between them. CDR1 is SGDLS, CDR2 YYNGEE, per germline. CDR3 protein: CASSGGSGEQYF. The CDR3 DNA follows: TGTGCCAGCAGCGGGGGATCAGGCGAGCAGTACTTC.

As regards this clonotype: At one end the junction does not follow the germline gene, possibly because of a read error. This chain links TRBV18 with TRBJ2-3; the D is unclear. The CDR3 has 14 amino acids. The germline gives CDR1 KGHSH, CDR2 LQKENI. For the CDR3, the DNA is TGTGCCAGCTCACCAGGGCTGAGCAGAGATACGCAGTATTTT. Its translation: CASSPGLSRDTQYF.

This clonotype was detected a few times. CDR3 sequence reads: CAWSRLGYTQYF. The CDR3 DNA sequence: TGTGCCTGGAGTCGACTCGGATATACGCAGTATTTT. The genes are TRBV30 and TRBJ2-3; D remains unclear. Per germline, CDR1 GTSNPN and CDR2 SVGIG (reference sequence). CDR3 length: 12 residues. V was clipped by 2 bases and J by 7 bases, with 10 bases between them. The whole variable domain, remainder taken from reference TRBV30 and TRBJ2-3, is SQTIHQWPATLVQPVGSPLSLECTVEGTSNPNLYWYRQAAGRGLQLLFYSVGIGQISSEVPQNLSASRPQDRQFILSSKKLLLSDSGFYLCAWSRLGYTQYFGPGTRLTVL.

At least ten counts were recorded for this clonotype. CDR3 region: CSAGNGVPYSNQPQHF. CDR3 nucleotides: TGCAGTGCCGGCAATGGGGTTCCCTATAGCAATCAGCCCCAGCATTTT. The chain has TRBV20-1 and TRBJ1-5, with unresolved D. This CDR3 is built from 16 residues. V lost 6 bases, J lost 0 bases, and 18 bases lay in between. From germline, CDR1 is DFQATT and CDR2 SNEGSKA (reference sequence).

Many counts were recorded for this clonotype. The chain uses TRBV20-1 and TRBJ1-6, with D hard to call. Trimming took 1 base from V and 8 from J, leaving 12 bases between them. The germline CDR1 and CDR2 sequences are DFQATT and SNEGSKA (reference sequence). The CDR3 consists of 14 residues. CDR3 amino acids: CSARVNYGDSPLHF. CDR3 coding DNA: TGCAGTGCTAGAGTAAATTATGGGGATTCACCCCTCCACTTT.

This clonotype was counted many times. The chain carries TRBV7-9 and TRBJ2-7; D possibly uses TRBD1 or TRBD2 (5 bases each). The germline gives CDR1 SEHNR, CDR2 FQNEAQ (reference sequence). CDR3 length: 16 amino acids. V was pared by 5 bases and J by 5 bases, with 22 bases between. This CDR3 reads CASSPRRGQGVHEQYF. CDR3 bases: TGTGCCAGCAGCCCTAGACGTGGGCAGGGAGTGCACGAGCAGTACTTC.

The table lists this clonotype with a few counts. The rearrangement uses TRBV4-2 and TRBJ1-6; tentatively, D is TRBD1 (5 bases). The ends were cut back, 0 bases at V and 2 bases at J, with 14 bases in the middle. CDR1 LGHNA and CDR2 YNFKEQ come from the germline V gene. This CDR3 has 18 residues. CDR3 region: CASSQEGGSLAYNSPLHF. CDR3 DNA sequence: TGTGCCAGCAGCCAAGAGGGGGGGTCGTTGGCCTATAATTCACCCCTCCACTTT.

The V gene is TRBV3-1, the J gene TRBJ2-1; D perhaps matches TRBD2 (5 bases). V was cut by 4 bases and J by 4 bases, with 8 bases left in between. CDR3 length: 13 amino acids. Germline V lookup: CDR1 LGHDT, CDR2 YNNKEL (reference sequence). The CDR3 loop reads CASSPRGYNEQFF. The CDR3 DNA reads as TGTGCCAGCAGCCCCCGAGGGTACAATGAGCAGTTCTTC.

This chain uses TRBV7-2 with TRBJ2-7; D is perhaps TRBD2 (6 bases). Trimming cost V 5 bases and J 6 bases, with 17 bases left between them. The CDR3 is 14 residues long. Germline CDR1 reads SGHTA; CDR2 reads FQGNSA. The CDR3 loop is CASSVNAGRGEQYF. The CDR3 coding sequence is TGTGCCAGCAGCGTGAACGCGGGACGGGGCGAGCAGTACTTC.

This chain connects TRBV9 to TRBJ2-4; D assignment may be TRBD1 or TRBD2 (6 bases each). Trimming pared 4 bases from V and 0 bases from J, leaving 8 bases between. Germline V gene sequence: CDR1 SGDLS, CDR2 YYNGEE. The CDR3 is made up of 14 amino acids. CDR3 DNA sequence: TGTGCCAGCAGCCGGGGGCTAGCCAAAAACATTCAGTACTTC. Amino acid sequence: CASSRGLAKNIQYF.

Many counts were recorded for this clonotype. V gene TRBV2 combines with J gene TRBJ2-4; D tentatively reads TRBD1 or TRBD2 (5 bases each). This CDR3 contains 16 residues. V was pared by 6 bases and J by 1 base, with 16 bases between. Germline lookup yields CDR1 SNHLY and CDR2 FYNNEI. Here the CDR3 reads CASSLTPREAKNIQYF. The CDR3 DNA is TGTGCCAGCAGCCTGACCCCCAGGGAGGCCAAAAACATTCAGTACTTC.

This clonotype was found a few times. The rearrangement uses TRBV24-1 and TRBJ2-2, with 9 bases aligning to TRBD2. The CDR3 extends over 18 amino acids. Unmatched junction bases numbered 10, after V lost 3 bases and J lost 3 bases. Germline CDR1 KGHDR, CDR2 SFDVKD. The DNA for the CDR3 is TGTGCCACCAGTGATACGGGCCGAGCGGGAGGTTACACCGGGGAGCTGTTTTTT. Translated: CATSDTGRAGGYTGELFF.

This clonotype was counted many times. This chain links TRBV29-1 with TRBJ1-6; D may be TRBD1 (5 bases). CDR3 length: 13 amino acids. V lost 6 bases and J lost 7, with 13 bases in between. Germline V gene data show CDR1 as SQVTM and CDR2 as ANQGSEA. The chain's CDR3 is CSVRGGENSPLHF. As DNA, the CDR3 is TGCAGCGTAAGGGGCGGAGAAAATTCACCCCTCCACTTT. The whole variable domain, remainder taken from reference TRBV29-1 and TRBJ1-6, is SAVISQKPSRDICQRGTSLTIQCQVDSQVTMMFWYRQQPGQSLTLIATANQGSEATYESGFVIDKFPISRPNLTFSTLTVSNMSPEDSSIYLCSVRGGENSPLHFGNGTRLTVT.

V and J are TRBV18 and TRBJ2-1; 11 bases match TRBD2. After removal of 3 bases from V and 0 bases from J, the junction contained 10 bases not matched to a gene. The CDR3 has 19 residues. Germline loops: CDR1 KGHSH, CDR2 LQKENI. CDR3 sequence (DNA): TGTGCCAGCTCACCCTGGACTAGCGGGTCCCCAAGCTCCTACAATGAGCAGTTCTTC. Amino acids: CASSPWTSGSPSSYNEQFF.

The rearrangement joins TRBV10-3 to TRBJ1-6, with 8 bases fitting TRBD1. The ends lost 2 bases at V and 8 bases at J; junction bases unmatched: 2. This CDR3 contains 14 residues. Germline CDR1 and CDR2: ENHRY and SYGVKD. CDR3 sequence reads: CAISEGQGHSPLHF. Written as DNA, the CDR3 is TGTGCCATCAGTGAGGGACAGGGCCATTCACCCCTCCACTTT.

This clonotype showed up many times. This rearrangement joins TRBV12-3 or TRBV12-4 to TRBJ1-2; D ambiguous. V lost 4 bases, J lost 3 bases, and 9 bases lay in between. This CDR3 is built from 13 residues. In nucleotides, the CDR3 is TGTGCCAGCAGTTCGACACCCGACTATGGCTACACCTTC. This codes for CASSSTPDYGYTF.

This clonotype was recorded many times. This rearrangement joins TRBV7-2 to TRBJ2-3; 10 positions match TRBD2. V gave up 1 base and J gave up 1 base; unmatched junction bases: 5. The CDR3 covers 17 residues. Looked up from germline, CDR1 is SGHTA and CDR2 is FQGNSA. The CDR3 loop is CASSLGQLAGRTDTQYF. DNA of the CDR3: TGTGCCAGCAGCTTAGGGCAACTAGCGGGACGCACAGATACGCAGTATTTT.